These 13 T cell receptor beta chains originate from one sample sequenced in a study of OX40 agonist ivuxolimab in advanced cancers. Clones were read by immunoSEQ multiplex PCR, and TCRdb kept only the in-frame ones, dropping some. This repertoire shows 50,000 to 65,000 clones, 81% found once; its top ten account for 1%. This material consisted of CD4+ or CD8+ T cells sorted from blood, taken in a trial of the OX40 agonist ivuxolimab. The receptors originated from an adult with an advanced solid tumor such as melanoma, head and neck, liver or kidney cancer.

The chain couples TRBV27 to TRBJ1-4, with 8 bases identical to TRBD1. Unmatched junction bases numbered 7, after V lost 5 bases and J lost 8 bases. Looked up from germline, CDR1 is MNHEY and CDR2 is SMNVEV (reference sequence). The CDR3 contains 14 residues. The CDR3 coding sequence is TGTGCCAGCAGTCCTGTATACAGGGGGGAAAAACTGTTTTTT. Its protein is CASSPVYRGEKLFF.

V is TRBV4-1 and J is TRBJ1-4, with a weak D call TRBD1 (5 bases). Germline assignment: CDR1 MGHRA and CDR2 YSYEKL. The CDR3 has 12 amino acids. V gave up 11 bases and J gave up 8 bases, with 15 bases separating them. CDR3 nucleotide sequence: TGCGCCTCCAAGGGGAGGGAGGAAAAACTGTTTTTT. Its translation is CASKGREEKLFF.

The chain employs TRBV14 and TRBJ2-5, with a weak D call TRBD2 (5 bases). The CDR3 runs to 16 residues. CDR1 SGHDN and CDR2 FVKESK come from the germline V gene. V was pared by 0 bases and J by 1 base, with 12 bases between. CDR3 in DNA: TGTGCCAGCAGCCAAGATCCCATCGCGGGCCAAGAGACCCAGTACTTC. It is translated as CASSQDPIAGQETQYF.

J is TRBJ1-2 and V is TRBV2; 7 bases fit TRBD1. Germline loops: CDR1 SNHLY, CDR2 FYNNEI. V gave up 4 bases and J gave up 7 bases; unmatched junction bases: 9. The CDR3 is made up of 14 amino acids. CDR3 coding DNA: TGTGCCAGCAGTGTAGACAGGGCTCTGCCTGGCTACACCTTC. Protein product: CASSVDRALPGYTF.

The V and J genes are TRBV5-4 and TRBJ2-1; TRBD2 matches 13 bases. The germline V gene has CDR1 SGHNT and CDR2 YYREEE (reference sequence). V was pared by 4 bases and J by 2 bases, with 6 bases of the junction left unmatched. The CDR3 extends over 17 amino acids. In nucleotides, the CDR3 is TGTGCCAGCAGCCCCGGGACTAGCGGGGCGACCTACAATGAGCAGTTCTTC. Translating it yields CASSPGTSGATYNEQFF.

The chain recombines TRBV11-1 with TRBJ2-3; maybe TRBD2 (6 bases). CDR3 length equals 16 residues. Germline V gene lookup returns CDR1 SGHAT and CDR2 FQDESV (reference sequence). V lost 4 bases and J 0 bases, leaving 14 bases between the germline ends. Here the CDR3 reads CASSSGGIFSTDTQYF. For the CDR3, the DNA is TGTGCCAGCAGCTCCGGCGGGATTTTTAGCACAGATACGCAGTATTTT. Full variable domain (rest looked up from reference TRBV11-1 and TRBJ2-3): EAEVAQSPRYKITEKSQAVAFWCDPISGHATLYWYRQILGQGPELLVQFQDESVVDDSQLPKDRFSAERLKGVDSTLKIQPAELGDSAMYLCASSSGGIFSTDTQYFGPGTRLTVL.

This clone was seen only a few times. The V and J genes are TRBV29-1 and TRBJ1-2; D ambiguous. Germline CDR1 is SQVTM and CDR2 is ANQGSEA. V lost 7 bases and J 8 bases, leaving 17 bases between the germline ends. CDR3 length: 12 residues. The CDR3 loop is CSGAKAGGGYTF. Here the CDR3 DNA reads TGCAGCGGTGCAAAGGCAGGCGGAGGCTACACCTTC.

This chain uses TRBV27 with TRBJ2-7; 12 bases line up with TRBD2. The CDR3 sequence is 18 residues long. The V segment lost 3 bases and the J segment 4 bases; nucleotides outside the gene matches: 13. Per the germline V gene, CDR1 is MNHEY and CDR2 is SMNVEV (reference sequence). The CDR3 loop is CASSLNSRTSGVTYEQYF. CDR3 nucleotide sequence: TGTGCCAGCAGTTTGAACTCCCGGACTAGCGGGGTGACTTACGAGCAGTACTTC.

The rearrangement links TRBV7-9 to TRBJ1-2; perhaps TRBD1 as D (6 bases). This CDR3 region has 15 residues. V was trimmed by 0 bases and J by 5 bases, leaving 13 bases between them. Germline V gives CDR1 SEHNR, CDR2 FQNEAQ (reference sequence). CDR3: CASSLAQGTSYGYTF. The CDR3 DNA follows: TGTGCCAGCAGCTTAGCCCAGGGGACCTCTTATGGCTACACCTTC.

By frequency in the sample, this clone is medium-sized (0.01 to 0.1%). The V gene is TRBV30, the J gene TRBJ2-3; the D is unclear. The CDR3 runs 15 residues. V was cut by 3 bases and J by 6 bases, with 19 bases left in between. CDR1 and CDR2 from the germline V gene are GTSNPN and SVGIG (reference sequence). The CDR3 DNA is TGTGCCTGGAGCCATCGGACGCTTTCGGCGGATACGCAGTATTTT. Translating it yields CAWSHRTLSADTQYF.

This clone has just one count. The J gene is TRBJ1-1, the V gene TRBV27, with 8 bases matching TRBD1. V shed 8 bases and J 9 bases; nucleotides not matched to a gene: 8. The CDR3 loop spans 12 amino acids. CDR1 and CDR2 from the germline V gene are MNHEY and SMNVEV (reference sequence). CDR3 DNA: TGTGCCAGCCGTACAGGGGGATCCCAAGCTTTCTTT. This sequence encodes CASRTGGSQAFF.

The chain uses TRBV7-2 and TRBJ1-2; no clear D. Germline assignment: CDR1 SGHTA and CDR2 FQGNSA. V was clipped by 0 bases and J by 6 bases, with 2 bases between them. The CDR3 has 11 residues. CDR3 protein: CASSLANGYTF. The DNA for the CDR3 is TGTGCCAGCAGCTTAGCTAATGGCTACACCTTC. Filled out from reference TRBV7-2 and TRBJ1-2, the complete variable domain reads GAGVSQSPSNKVTEKGKDVELRCDPISGHTALYWYRQSLGQGLEFLIYFQGNSAPDKSGLPSDRFSAERTGGSVSTLTIQRTQQEDSAVYLCASSLANGYTFGSGTRLTVV.

J is TRBJ2-3 and V is TRBV5-4; D may be TRBD1 or TRBD2 (5 bases each). Trimming took off 2 bases at V and 3 bases at J, with 7 bases between the two ends. Germline values: CDR1 SGHNT, CDR2 YYREEE (reference sequence). CDR3 size: 13 residues. Here the CDR3 DNA reads TGTGCCAGCAGCTTAGAGGGGACAGATACGCAGTATTTT. It encodes CASSLEGTDTQYF.